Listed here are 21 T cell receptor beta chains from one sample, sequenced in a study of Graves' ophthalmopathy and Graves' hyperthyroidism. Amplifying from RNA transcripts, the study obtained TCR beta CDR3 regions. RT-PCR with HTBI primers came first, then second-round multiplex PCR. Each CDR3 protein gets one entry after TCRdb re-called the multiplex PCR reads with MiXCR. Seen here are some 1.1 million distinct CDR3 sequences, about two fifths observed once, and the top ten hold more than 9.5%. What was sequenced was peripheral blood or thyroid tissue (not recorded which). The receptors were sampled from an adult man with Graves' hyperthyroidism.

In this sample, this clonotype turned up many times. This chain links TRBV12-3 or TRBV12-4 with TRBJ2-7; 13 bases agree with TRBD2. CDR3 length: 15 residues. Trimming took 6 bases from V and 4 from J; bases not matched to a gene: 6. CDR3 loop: CASSRLAGGTYEQYF. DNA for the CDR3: TGTGCCAGCAGCAGACTAGCGGGAGGAACGTACGAGCAGTACTTC.

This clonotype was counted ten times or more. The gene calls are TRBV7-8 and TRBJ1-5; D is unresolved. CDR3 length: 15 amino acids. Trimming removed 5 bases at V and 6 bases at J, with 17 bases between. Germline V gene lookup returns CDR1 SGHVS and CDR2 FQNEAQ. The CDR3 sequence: CASSATRTGSQPQHF. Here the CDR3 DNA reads TGTGCCAGCAGCGCAACTCGGACCGGGAGTCAGCCCCAGCATTTT.

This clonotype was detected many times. The CDR3 reads CAISGNTGREQYF. The DNA for the CDR3 is TGTGCCATCAGCGGAAACACCGGGCGCGAGCAGTACTTC. The V call is TRBV10-3, the J call TRBJ2-7; unclear D gene. Per germline, CDR1 ENHRY and CDR2 SYGVKD. Trimming shortened V by 6 bases and J by 6 bases, and 15 bases separated the two germline ends. The CDR3 extends over 13 amino acids.

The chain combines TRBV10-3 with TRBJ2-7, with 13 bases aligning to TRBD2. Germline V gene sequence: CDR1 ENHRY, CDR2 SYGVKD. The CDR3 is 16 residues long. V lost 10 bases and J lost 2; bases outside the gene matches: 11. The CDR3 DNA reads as TGTGCCAGCAGAGGGGCCGGACTAGCGGGAGCCTACGAGCAGTACTTC. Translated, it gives CASRGAGLAGAYEQYF.

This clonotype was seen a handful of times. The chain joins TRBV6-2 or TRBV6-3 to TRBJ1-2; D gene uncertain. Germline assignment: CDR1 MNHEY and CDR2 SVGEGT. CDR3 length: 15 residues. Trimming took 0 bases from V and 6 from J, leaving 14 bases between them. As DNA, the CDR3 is TGTGCCAGCAGTTACTCCTTAGCAGCGGGTAATGGCTACACCTTC. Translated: CASSYSLAAGNGYTF.

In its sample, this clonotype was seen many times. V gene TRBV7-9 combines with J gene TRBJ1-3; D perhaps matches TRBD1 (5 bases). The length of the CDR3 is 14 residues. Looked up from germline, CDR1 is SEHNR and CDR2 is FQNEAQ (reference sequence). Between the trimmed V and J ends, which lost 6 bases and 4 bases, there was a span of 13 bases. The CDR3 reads CASSSQGSGNTIYF. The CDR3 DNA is TGTGCCAGCAGTTCGCAGGGATCCGGAAACACCATATATTTT.

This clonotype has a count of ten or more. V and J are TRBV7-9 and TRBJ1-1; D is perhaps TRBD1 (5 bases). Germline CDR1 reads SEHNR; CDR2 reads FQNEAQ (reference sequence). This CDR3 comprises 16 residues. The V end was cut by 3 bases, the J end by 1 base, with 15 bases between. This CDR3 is CASSFRTLGTNTEAFF. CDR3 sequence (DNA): TGTGCCAGCAGCTTTAGGACCCTCGGGACGAACACTGAAGCTTTCTTT.

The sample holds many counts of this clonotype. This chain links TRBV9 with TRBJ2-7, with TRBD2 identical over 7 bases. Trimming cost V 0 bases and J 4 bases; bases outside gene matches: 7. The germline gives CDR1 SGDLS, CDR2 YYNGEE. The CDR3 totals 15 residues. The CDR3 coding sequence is TGTGCCAGCAGCGTAGCAGCGGGACTTGGATACGAGCAGTACTTC. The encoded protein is CASSVAAGLGYEQYF. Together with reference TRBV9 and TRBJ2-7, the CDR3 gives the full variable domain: DSGVTQTPKHLITATGQRVTLRCSPRSGDLSVYWYQQSLDQGLQFLIQYYNGEERAKGNILERFSAQQFPDLHSELNLSSLELGDSALYFCASSVAAGLGYEQYFGPGTRLTVT.

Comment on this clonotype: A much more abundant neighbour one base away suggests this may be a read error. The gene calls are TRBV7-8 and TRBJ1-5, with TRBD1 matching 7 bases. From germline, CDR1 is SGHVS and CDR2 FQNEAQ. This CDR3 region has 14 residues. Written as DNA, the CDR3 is TGTGCCGGCAGCCAGGACAGGCGAAATCAGCCCCAGCATTTT. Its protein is CAGSQDRRNQPQHF.

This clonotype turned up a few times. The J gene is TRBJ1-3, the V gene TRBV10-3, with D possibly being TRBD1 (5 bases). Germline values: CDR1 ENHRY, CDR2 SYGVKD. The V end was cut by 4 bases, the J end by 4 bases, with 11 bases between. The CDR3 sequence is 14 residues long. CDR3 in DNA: TGTGCCATCAGTGTAGCCAGGGAGGGAAACACCATATATTTT. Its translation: CAISVAREGNTIYF.

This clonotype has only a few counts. This CDR3 reads CASSWAGQAETQYF. The CDR3 bases are TGTGCCAGCAGCTGGGCAGGGCAGGCGGAGACCCAGTACTTC. V is TRBV28 and J is TRBJ2-5; TRBD1 might be the D (5 bases). The germline gives CDR1 MDHEN, CDR2 SYDVKM. The V and J ends lost 6 bases and 5 bases respectively, with 16 bases between them. This CDR3 region has 14 residues.

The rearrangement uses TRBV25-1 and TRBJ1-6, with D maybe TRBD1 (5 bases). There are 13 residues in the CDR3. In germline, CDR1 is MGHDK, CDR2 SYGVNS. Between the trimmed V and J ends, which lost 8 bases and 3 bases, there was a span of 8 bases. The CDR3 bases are TGTGCCAGCTTACAGGTCTATAATTCACCCCTCCACTTT. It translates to CASLQVYNSPLHF.

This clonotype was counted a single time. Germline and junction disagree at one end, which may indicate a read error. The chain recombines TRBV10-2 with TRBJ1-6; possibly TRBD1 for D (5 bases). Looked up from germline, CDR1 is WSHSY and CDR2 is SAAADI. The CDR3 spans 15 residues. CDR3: CASTPRGGVGSPLHF. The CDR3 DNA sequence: TGTGCCAGCACCCCCCGGGGAGGGGTAGGATCACCCCTCCACTTT.

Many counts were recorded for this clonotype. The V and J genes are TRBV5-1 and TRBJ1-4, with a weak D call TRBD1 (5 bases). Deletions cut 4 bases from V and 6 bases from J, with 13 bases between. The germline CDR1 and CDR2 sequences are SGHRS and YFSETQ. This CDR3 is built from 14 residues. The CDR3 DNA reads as TGCGCCAGCAGCCAACAGGCTGGGGATGAAAAACTGTTTTTT. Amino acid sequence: CASSQQAGDEKLFF.

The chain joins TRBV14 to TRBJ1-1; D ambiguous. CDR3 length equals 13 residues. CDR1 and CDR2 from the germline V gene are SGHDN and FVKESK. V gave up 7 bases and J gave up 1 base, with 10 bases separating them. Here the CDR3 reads CASNSGANTEAFF. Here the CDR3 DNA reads TGTGCCAGCAACTCAGGAGCGAACACTGAAGCTTTCTTT.

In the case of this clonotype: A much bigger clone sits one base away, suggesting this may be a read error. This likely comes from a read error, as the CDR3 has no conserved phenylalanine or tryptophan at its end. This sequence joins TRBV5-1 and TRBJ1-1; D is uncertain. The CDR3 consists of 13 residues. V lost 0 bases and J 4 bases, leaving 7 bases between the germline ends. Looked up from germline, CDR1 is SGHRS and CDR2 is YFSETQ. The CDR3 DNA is TGCGCCAGCAGCTTGGCTTGGGGCACTGAAGCTTTCCTT. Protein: CASSLAWGTEAFL.

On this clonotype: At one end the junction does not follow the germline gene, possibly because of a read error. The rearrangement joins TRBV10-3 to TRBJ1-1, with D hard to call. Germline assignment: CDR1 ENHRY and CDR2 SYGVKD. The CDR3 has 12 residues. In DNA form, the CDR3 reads TGTGCCATCAGTGAGTCGGCACTGGATACGCTCTTT. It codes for CAISESALDTLF.

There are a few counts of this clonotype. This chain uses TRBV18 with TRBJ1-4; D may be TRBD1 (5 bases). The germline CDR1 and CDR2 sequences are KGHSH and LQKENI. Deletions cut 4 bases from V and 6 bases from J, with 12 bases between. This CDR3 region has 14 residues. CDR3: CASSRRASYEKLFF. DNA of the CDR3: TGTGCCAGCTCACGCAGGGCGTCTTATGAAAAACTGTTTTTT.

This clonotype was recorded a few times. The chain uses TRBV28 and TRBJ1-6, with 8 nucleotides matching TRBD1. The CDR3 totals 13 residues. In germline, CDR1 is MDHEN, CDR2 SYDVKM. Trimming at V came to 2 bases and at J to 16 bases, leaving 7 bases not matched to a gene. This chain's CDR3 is CASSLGQGGVLHF. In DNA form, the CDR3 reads TGTGCCAGCAGTTTAGGACAGGGTGGGGTGCTCCACTTT.

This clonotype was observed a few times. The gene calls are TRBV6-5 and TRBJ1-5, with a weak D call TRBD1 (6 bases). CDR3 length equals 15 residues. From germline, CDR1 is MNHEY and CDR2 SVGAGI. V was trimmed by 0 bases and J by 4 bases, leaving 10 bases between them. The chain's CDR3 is CASSYSPGANQPQHF. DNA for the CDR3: TGTGCCAGCAGTTACTCTCCGGGGGCGAATCAGCCCCAGCATTTT.

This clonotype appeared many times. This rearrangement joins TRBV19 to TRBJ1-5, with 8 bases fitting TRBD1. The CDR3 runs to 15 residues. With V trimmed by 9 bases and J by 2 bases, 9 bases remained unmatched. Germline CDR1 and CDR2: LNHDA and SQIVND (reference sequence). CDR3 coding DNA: TGTGCCAGCCGACAGGGGAGTAATCGCAATCAGCCCCAGCATTTT. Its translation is CASRQGSNRNQPQHF.